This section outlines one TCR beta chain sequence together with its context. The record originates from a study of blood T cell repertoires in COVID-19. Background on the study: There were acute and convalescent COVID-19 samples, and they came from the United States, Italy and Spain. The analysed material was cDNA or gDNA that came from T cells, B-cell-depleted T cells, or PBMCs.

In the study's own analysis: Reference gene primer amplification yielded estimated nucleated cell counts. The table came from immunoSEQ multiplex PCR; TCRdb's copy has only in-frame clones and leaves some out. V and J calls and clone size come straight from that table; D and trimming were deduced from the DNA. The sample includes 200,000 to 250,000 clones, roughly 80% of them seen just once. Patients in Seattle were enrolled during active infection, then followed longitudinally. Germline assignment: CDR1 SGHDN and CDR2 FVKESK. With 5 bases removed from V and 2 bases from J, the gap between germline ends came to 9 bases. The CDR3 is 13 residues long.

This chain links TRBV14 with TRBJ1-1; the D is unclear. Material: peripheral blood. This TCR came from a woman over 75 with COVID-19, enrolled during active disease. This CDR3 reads CASSIQFNTEAFF. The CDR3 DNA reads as TGTGCCAGCAGCATACAGTTCAACACTGAAGCTTTCTTT.